Sequencing of this T cell receptor beta chain was carried out in a study of post-analysis software for immune sequencing data. Notes on the study in general: Multiple sclerosis was associated with a significant reduction in normalized Chao1 diversity relative to controls. Patients carried several TRBV segments more frequently than controls did, and TRBV5-6, TRBV5-1 and TRBV20-1 were among them. Samples from a shared batch, those prepared together, strongly co-clustered by F measure.

Trimming took off 10 bases at V and 3 bases at J, with 20 bases between the two ends. The length of the CDR3 is 15 residues. Germline V gene data show CDR1 as LGHNA and CDR2 as YNFKEQ. As concerns this clonotype: Its target is unknown.

Incorporated into the TCR beta cDNA libraries were unique molecular identifiers, which served to reduce PCR and sequencing biases. cDNA molecules numbering roughly 0.5 million came from around 1 to 10 million T cells. TCRdb called the PCR reads again in MiXCR, with one record for every CDR3 protein. Counted here are about half a million distinct CDR3 sequences, 30% to 40% occurring once; the ten biggest clones make up approximately 6%. The sequencing sample was made of blood. V and J are TRBV4-2 and TRBJ2-3; D is perhaps TRBD1 (6 bases). This receptor was taken from a girl under 18 with multiple sclerosis. CDR3 sequence (DNA): TGTGCCAACAGGACTTTTGGGCAGGGGACAGATACGCAGTATTTT. It specifies CANRTFGQGTDTQYF.